This entry lists 13 T cell receptor beta chains sequenced from one sample in a study of beta chain features in type 1 diabetes. No cognate antigen is known for these TCRs. Every bit of the isolated RNA underwent reverse transcription, so sequencing read expressed TCRB transcripts. The protocol was immunoSEQ multiplex PCR, while the TCRdb copy is restricted to in-frame clones and leaves out a portion. The sample includes 150,000 to 200,000 clones, almost 65% of them seen just once. The study's findings and limits: Type 1 diabetes patients showed a moderate but significant shortening of TCRB CDR3s in all four CD4+ subsets.

The sequencing input was naive CD4+ T cells from blood. The receptor set was obtained from a man aged 25 to 40 with type 1 diabetes.

The CDR3 DNA follows: TGTGCCAGTAGTATAGATGCCCCACTAGCGGGGGGCTATAATGAGCAGTTCTTC. Translated, it gives CASSIDAPLAGGYNEQFF. The chain has TRBV19 and TRBJ2-1; 12 nucleotides match TRBD2. This CDR3 region has 18 residues. Per germline, CDR1 LNHDA and CDR2 SQIVND (reference sequence). With 0 bases clipped from V and 7 bases from J, the junction kept 10 bases outside the gene matches.

This CDR3 reads CASSLGREQYF. The CDR3 DNA reads TGTGCCAGCAGCCTCGGACGCGAGCAGTACTTC. The chain combines TRBV28 with TRBJ2-7, with D uncertain. Germline assignment: CDR1 MDHEN and CDR2 SYDVKM. The CDR3 has 11 residues. Trimming left V 6 bases short and J 6 bases short, with 9 bases between.

The V and J genes are TRBV6-5 and TRBJ1-2; D unclear. Trimming stripped 2 bases from V and 2 bases from J, with 6 bases between. CDR3 length: 13 residues. Per germline, CDR1 MNHEY and CDR2 SVGAGI. CDR3 nucleotide sequence: TGTGCCAGCAGTTACGACGGGAACTATGGCTACACCTTC. It encodes CASSYDGNYGYTF.

This chain connects TRBV11-2 to TRBJ2-1, with TRBD2 matching over 9 bases. Losses at the gene ends were 3 bases for V and 8 bases for J; bases not matched to a gene: 11. CDR1 and CDR2 from the germline V gene are SGHAT and FQNNGV. CDR3 length: 16 amino acids. The CDR3 DNA follows: TGTGCCAGCAGCTTCGACAATAGCGGGGGCCACCATGAGCAGTTCTTC. Residues: CASSFDNSGGHHEQFF. Using reference TRBV11-2 and TRBJ2-1 for the parts outside the CDR3, the full variable domain is EAGVAQSPRYKIIEKRQSVAFWCNPISGHATLYWYQQILGQGPKLLIQFQNNGVVDDSQLPKDRFSAERLKGVDSTLKIQPAKLEDSAVYLCASSFDNSGGHHEQFFGPGTRLTVL.

This clone was seen a single time. This rearrangement joins TRBV5-6 to TRBJ1-4; D not certain. Germline lookup yields CDR1 SGHDT and CDR2 YYEEEE. V was trimmed by 0 bases and J by 0 bases, leaving 0 bases between them. This CDR3 region has 13 residues. The CDR3 region is CASSLATNEKLFF. CDR3 bases: TGTGCCAGCAGCTTGGCAACTAATGAAAAACTGTTTTTT.

The rearrangement joins TRBV19 to TRBJ2-4; D perhaps matches TRBD2 (6 bases). Trimming took off 3 bases at V and 1 base at J, with 10 bases between the two ends. Germline V gene lookup returns CDR1 LNHDA and CDR2 SQIVND (reference sequence). This CDR3 has 15 amino acids. CDR3 coding DNA: TGTGCCAGTAGTATCGGGGGAACGGCCAAAAACATTCAGTACTTC. It encodes CASSIGGTAKNIQYF.

The chain employs TRBV7-9 and TRBJ1-1; the D gene is possibly TRBD1 (5 bases). V shed 1 base and J shed 2 bases, with 11 bases lying between them. The V gene's germline CDR1 is SEHNR and CDR2 FQNEAQ (reference sequence). CDR3 size: 15 residues. CDR3 amino acids: CASSLGGHSNTEAFF. As DNA, the CDR3 is TGTGCCAGCAGCTTAGGAGGACACTCCAACACTGAAGCTTTCTTT.

This clone was observed a few times. The J gene is TRBJ2-7, the V gene TRBV7-2, with D perhaps being TRBD1 or TRBD2 (5 bases each). From germline, CDR1 is SGHTA and CDR2 FQGNSA. V was trimmed by 6 bases and J by 3 bases, leaving 18 bases between them. The CDR3 runs 15 residues. The CDR3 bases are TGTGCCAGCAGTCTAAGACCCGGGACCGTCTACGAGCAGTACTTC. It is translated as CASSLRPGTVYEQYF.

Of note for this clone: The same CDR3 arises from other DNA sequences in this sample as well. J is TRBJ2-5 and V is TRBV18, with D possibly being TRBD1 (6 bases). With 1 base removed from V and 1 base from J, the gap between germline ends came to 7 bases. The CDR3 spans 14 residues. From germline, CDR1 is KGHSH and CDR2 LQKENI. The CDR3 reads CASSPQDSQETQYF. CDR3 bases: TGTGCCAGCTCACCACAGGACAGCCAAGAGACCCAGTACTTC.

In this sample, this clone turned up a few times. This chain links TRBV10-3 with TRBJ2-1; D is possibly TRBD2 (5 bases). This CDR3 comprises 14 residues. Trimming stripped 4 bases from V and 5 bases from J, with 12 bases between. Germline lookup yields CDR1 ENHRY and CDR2 SYGVKD. This CDR3 is CAISGGFQDNEQFF. DNA of the CDR3: TGTGCCATCAGTGGAGGGTTCCAGGACAATGAGCAGTTCTTC.

The rearrangement links TRBV29-1 to TRBJ1-1; tentatively, D is TRBD1 (6 bases). From germline, CDR1 is SQVTM and CDR2 ANQGSEA. Trimming stripped 6 bases from V and 3 bases from J, with 17 bases between. The CDR3 is 14 residues long. In DNA form, the CDR3 reads TGCAGCGTCAGACAGGCCTCTAGGGACACTGAAGCTTTCTTT. Protein: CSVRQASRDTEAFF.

This clone was counted a few times. The chain couples TRBV7-9 to TRBJ2-7; D assignment may be TRBD1 or TRBD2 (5 bases each). The germline gives CDR1 SEHNR, CDR2 FQNEAQ (reference sequence). The ends were cut back, 1 base at V and 1 base at J, with 14 bases in the middle. The CDR3 runs 16 residues. Written as DNA, the CDR3 is TGTGCCAGCAGCTTAGTTTTGGGACCCTCGTCCTACGAGCAGTACTTC. Translated: CASSLVLGPSSYEQYF.

The chain links TRBV30 to TRBJ1-2, with D tentatively TRBD1 (6 bases). The CDR3 contains 15 residues. Trimming cost V 4 bases and J 4 bases, with 19 bases left between them. Germline V gene data show CDR1 as GTSNPN and CDR2 as SVGIG (reference sequence). As DNA, the CDR3 is TGTGCCTGGAATGGCAGGGGTTTAGGGCGCTATGGCTACACCTTC. Translated, it gives CAWNGRGLGRYGYTF.